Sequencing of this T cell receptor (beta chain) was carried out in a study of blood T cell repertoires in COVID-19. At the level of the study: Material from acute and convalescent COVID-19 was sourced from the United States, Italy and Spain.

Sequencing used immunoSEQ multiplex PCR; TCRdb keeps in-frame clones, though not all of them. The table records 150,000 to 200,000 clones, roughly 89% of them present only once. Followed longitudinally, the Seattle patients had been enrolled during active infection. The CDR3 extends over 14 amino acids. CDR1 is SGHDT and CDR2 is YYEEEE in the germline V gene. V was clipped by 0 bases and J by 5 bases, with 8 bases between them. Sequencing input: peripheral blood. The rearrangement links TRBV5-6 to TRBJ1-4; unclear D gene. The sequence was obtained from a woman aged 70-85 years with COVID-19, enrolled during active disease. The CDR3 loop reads CASSLGSVNEKLFF. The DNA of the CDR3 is TGTGCCAGCAGCTTGGGTTCCGTCAATGAAAAACTGTTTTTT.